One and the same sample provided the 21 T cell receptor beta chains below, sequenced in a study of T cell repertoires in cytomegalovirus infection. In TCRdb, the reads were re-called with MiXCR into one record per CDR3 protein. The table lists around 430,000 distinct CDR3 sequences, about 42% of them singletons. Which antigens these TCRs recognize remains unknown. The sample consisted of cultured PBMCs, taken from culture after CMV antigen stimulation. All receptors come from a human donor in good health (CMV status not recorded). Some clones in this sample may be carry-over from other donors' samples.

The chain links TRBV6-1 to TRBJ2-7, with 10 bases fitting TRBD1. Unmatched junction bases numbered 12, after V lost 11 bases and J lost 2 bases. CDR1 and CDR2 from the germline V gene are MNHNS and SASEGT. The CDR3 consists of 15 residues. CDR3 sequence reads: CASRGAGTGAYEQYF. CDR3 in DNA: TGTGCCTCCAGGGGAGCCGGGACAGGGGCCTACGAGCAGTACTTC.

The V call is TRBV3-1, the J call TRBJ1-1; no reliable D call. The V gene's germline CDR1 is LGHDT and CDR2 YNNKEL (reference sequence). Trimming took 0 bases from V and 10 from J, leaving 9 bases between them. The length of the CDR3 is 12 residues. The CDR3: CASSQDERGAFF. The CDR3 DNA reads as TGTGCCAGCAGCCAAGATGAGCGGGGAGCTTTCTTT.

This clonotype was picked up many times. This sequence joins TRBV7-2 and TRBJ1-6; D unresolved. CDR1 and CDR2 from the germline V gene are SGHTA and FQGNSA. The CDR3 is 11 amino acids. Trimming shortened V by 1 base and J by 11 bases, and 3 bases separated the two germline ends. CDR3 in amino acids: CASSLGTPLHF. CDR3 DNA: TGTGCCAGCAGCTTAGGTACACCCCTCCACTTT. Using reference TRBV7-2 and TRBJ1-6 for the parts outside the CDR3, the full variable domain is GAGVSQSPSNKVTEKGKDVELRCDPISGHTALYWYRQSLGQGLEFLIYFQGNSAPDKSGLPSDRFSAERTGGSVSTLTIQRTQQEDSAVYLCASSLGTPLHFGNGTRLTVT.

V usage is TRBV7-8 and J usage is TRBJ2-7; TRBD2 might be the D (5 bases). The V gene's germline CDR1 is SGHVS and CDR2 FQNEAQ. The CDR3 contains 15 residues. V dropped 0 bases and J dropped 2 bases, with 11 bases sitting between them. The chain's CDR3 is CASSLALTAAYEQYF. CDR3 nucleotide sequence: TGTGCCAGCAGCTTAGCGCTAACAGCGGCCTACGAGCAGTACTTC.

This clonotype appeared a few times. The chain couples TRBV20-1 to TRBJ2-7, with TRBD2 identical over 10 bases. This CDR3 is 15 amino acids long. Trimming cost V 5 bases and J 3 bases; bases outside gene matches: 10. Per germline, CDR1 DFQATT and CDR2 SNEGSKA (reference sequence). The CDR3 DNA follows: TGCAGTGCTGGAACTACTAGCGGGATATACTACGAGCAGTACTTC. Translated: CSAGTTSGIYYEQYF.

This clonotype showed up just a few times. The chain recombines TRBV6-5 with TRBJ2-3; D not resolved. V was clipped by 4 bases and J by 1 base, with 12 bases between them. The V gene's germline CDR1 is MNHEY and CDR2 SVGAGI. The CDR3 sequence is 15 residues long. Here the CDR3 reads CASSSPRYGTDTQYF. CDR3 DNA sequence: TGTGCCAGCAGTTCCCCCCGATATGGCACAGATACGCAGTATTTT.

Comments on this clonotype: At one end, the junction sequence differs from germline, possibly due to a read error. This chain joins TRBV7-9 and TRBJ2-2; D is perhaps TRBD2 (5 bases). CDR1 and CDR2 from the germline V gene are SEHNR and FQNEAQ (reference sequence). This CDR3 spans 14 amino acids. CDR3 nucleotide sequence: TGTGCCATCAGCTTAGATCGGGGTGCCGGGGAGCTGTTTTTT. Translating it yields CAISLDRGAGELFF. Drawing the rest from reference TRBV7-9 and TRBJ2-2, the complete variable domain is DTGVSQNPRHKITKRGQNVTFRCDPISEHNRLYWYRQTLGQGPEFLTYFQNEAQLEKSRLLSDRFSAERPKGSFSTLEIQRTEQGDSAMYLCAISLDRGAGELFFGEGSRLTVL.

The V call is TRBV6-2 or TRBV6-3, the J call TRBJ1-1, with D possibly TRBD1 on 5 matching bases. Trimming took off 8 bases at V and 4 bases at J, with 17 bases between the two ends. This CDR3 comprises 14 residues. Germline V gene lookup returns CDR1 MNHEY and CDR2 SVGEGT. In DNA form, the CDR3 reads TGTGCCAGCGCAAGGCAGGGTCTGGGCACTGAAGCTTTCTTT. Protein: CASARQGLGTEAFF.

This chain uses TRBV5-3 with TRBJ2-7, with D possibly matching TRBD2 (6 bases). TRBV5-3 carries the ORF label, with uncertain function. Trimming pared 10 bases from V and 11 bases from J, leaving 25 bases between. This CDR3 is 13 amino acids long. The CDR3 reads CACSILGGSGKYF. The CDR3, as DNA: TGTGCCTGCAGCATACTGGGGGGTTCTGGGAAGTACTTC.

This clonotype showed up just once. The chain employs TRBV7-2 and TRBJ2-7, with D possibly TRBD1 on 6 matching bases. V was clipped by 7 bases and J by 4 bases, with 17 bases between them. Germline values: CDR1 SGHTA, CDR2 FQGNSA. The CDR3 has 14 amino acids. The CDR3 nucleotides are TGTGCCAGCACCAAAACCGGGACAAGTTACGAGCAGTACTTC. This sequence encodes CASTKTGTSYEQYF.

J is TRBJ1-2 and V is TRBV20-1, with TRBD1 identical over 7 bases. Germline CDR1 is DFQATT and CDR2 is SNEGSKA (reference sequence). The V gene end was trimmed by 7 bases and the J gene end by 6 bases; junction bases not matched to a gene: 23. The CDR3 spans 17 residues. CDR3 protein: CSVRRPGQTLIRDGYTF. CDR3 DNA: TGCAGTGTCAGACGCCCGGGACAGACCCTCATTAGGGATGGCTACACCTTC.

The chain combines TRBV6-1 with TRBJ2-4; 7 nucleotides align to TRBD1. V was pared by 5 bases and J by 7 bases, with 8 bases of the junction left unmatched. The CDR3 covers 14 residues. Germline V gives CDR1 MNHNS, CDR2 SASEGT. CDR3 protein: CASSFDRDRNIQYF. The CDR3 coding sequence is TGTGCCAGCAGTTTCGACAGGGATCGCAACATTCAGTACTTC.

CDR3: CASSPGSGGARAEAFF. CDR3 sequence (DNA): TGTGCCAGCTCACCAGGGTCCGGGGGCGCCCGCGCTGAAGCTTTCTTT. The V gene is TRBV18, the J gene TRBJ1-1, with D possibly matching TRBD1 (6 bases). This CDR3 is 16 amino acids long. The V gene lost 2 bases and the J gene lost 6 bases, with 19 bases spanning the gap. CDR1 is KGHSH and CDR2 is LQKENI in the germline V gene.

This clonotype was seen more than once but under ten times. V gene TRBV10-3 combines with J gene TRBJ2-1, with 9 bases that match TRBD2. The germline CDR1 and CDR2 sequences are ENHRY and SYGVKD. This CDR3 contains 13 residues. V was clipped by 4 bases and J by 8 bases; unmatched bases: 3. The CDR3 nucleotides are TGTGCCATCAGTGTGCGGGGGGGCTATGAGCAGTTCTTC. Its translation is CAISVRGGYEQFF.

The genes are TRBV15 and TRBJ1-1; the D gene is possibly TRBD1 (6 bases). Germline lookup yields CDR1 LNHNV and CDR2 YYDKDF (reference sequence). V shed 1 base and J shed 1 base, with 13 bases lying between them. This CDR3 spans 16 amino acids. In DNA, the CDR3 is TGTGCCACCAGCAGAGGGAAAGGACAGACGAACACTGAAGCTTTCTTT. Protein sequence: CATSRGKGQTNTEAFF.

The sample holds a few counts of this clonotype. This chain links TRBV6-1 with TRBJ2-3, with D maybe TRBD2 (6 bases). This CDR3 contains 17 residues. V shed 4 bases and J shed 3 bases, with 20 bases lying between them. From germline, CDR1 is MNHNS and CDR2 SASEGT. The CDR3 nucleotides read TGTGCCAGCAGTGCCCCTCCAGACCCACGGGGGACAGATACGCAGTATTTT. It encodes CASSAPPDPRGTDTQYF.

In this sample, this clonotype turned up a few times. CDR3 in amino acids: CASSLDRAQILLSYNEQFF. CDR3 coding DNA: TGCGCCAGCAGCTTGGACAGGGCCCAAATATTGCTCTCCTACAATGAGCAGTTCTTC. The chain links TRBV5-1 to TRBJ2-1; a possible D gene is TRBD1 (6 bases). Germline-derived CDR1 and CDR2 are SGHRS and YFSETQ. V was trimmed by 0 bases and J by 0 bases, leaving 19 bases between them. The CDR3 spans 19 residues.

This chain connects TRBV5-4 to TRBJ2-1; the D gene is possibly TRBD1 (6 bases). CDR1 is SGHNT, CDR2 YYREEE, per germline (reference sequence). V was pared by 5 bases and J by 3 bases, with 15 bases between. The CDR3 loop spans 15 amino acids. This CDR3 is CASSFGLGGYNEQFF. The CDR3 DNA is TGTGCCAGCAGTTTTGGGCTAGGGGGCTACAATGAGCAGTTCTTC. The entire variable domain, with the rest obtained from reference TRBV5-4 and TRBJ2-1, is as follows: ETGVTQSPTHLIKTRGQQVTLRCSSQSGHNTVSWYQQALGQGPQFIFQYYREEENGRGNFPPRFSGLQFPNYSSELNVNALELDDSALYLCASSFGLGGYNEQFFGPGTRLTVL.

This clonotype was observed a few times. V usage is TRBV7-2 and J usage is TRBJ2-2, with a weak D call TRBD2 (5 bases). This CDR3 contains 14 residues. Germline V gene sequence: CDR1 SGHTA, CDR2 FQGNSA. The germline V and J ends were trimmed by 1 base and 7 bases, with 10 bases remaining between them. This CDR3 reads CASSLELGYGELFF. CDR3 bases: TGTGCCAGCAGCTTAGAACTAGGATACGGGGAGCTGTTTTTT.

This clonotype was recorded only once. The chain uses TRBV20-1 and TRBJ2-7; TRBD1 agrees at 8 bases. The ends lost 4 bases at V and 6 bases at J; junction bases unmatched: 14. CDR3 length equals 15 residues. Per the germline V gene, CDR1 is DFQATT and CDR2 is SNEGSKA (reference sequence). The chain's CDR3 is CSANPPDRGGSEQYF. CDR3 nucleotide sequence: TGCAGTGCTAACCCTCCCGACAGGGGAGGTAGCGAGCAGTACTTC.

This clonotype occurred a few times. The chain uses TRBV7-2 and TRBJ1-2, with D possibly being TRBD1 (5 bases). V lost 1 base and J lost 3, with 12 bases in between. The CDR3 is made up of 15 amino acids. Looked up from germline, CDR1 is SGHTA and CDR2 is FQGNSA. The DNA of the CDR3 is TGTGCCAGCAGCTTAGGGGGGGTAGAAGACTATGGCTACACCTTC. Its translation is CASSLGGVEDYGYTF.